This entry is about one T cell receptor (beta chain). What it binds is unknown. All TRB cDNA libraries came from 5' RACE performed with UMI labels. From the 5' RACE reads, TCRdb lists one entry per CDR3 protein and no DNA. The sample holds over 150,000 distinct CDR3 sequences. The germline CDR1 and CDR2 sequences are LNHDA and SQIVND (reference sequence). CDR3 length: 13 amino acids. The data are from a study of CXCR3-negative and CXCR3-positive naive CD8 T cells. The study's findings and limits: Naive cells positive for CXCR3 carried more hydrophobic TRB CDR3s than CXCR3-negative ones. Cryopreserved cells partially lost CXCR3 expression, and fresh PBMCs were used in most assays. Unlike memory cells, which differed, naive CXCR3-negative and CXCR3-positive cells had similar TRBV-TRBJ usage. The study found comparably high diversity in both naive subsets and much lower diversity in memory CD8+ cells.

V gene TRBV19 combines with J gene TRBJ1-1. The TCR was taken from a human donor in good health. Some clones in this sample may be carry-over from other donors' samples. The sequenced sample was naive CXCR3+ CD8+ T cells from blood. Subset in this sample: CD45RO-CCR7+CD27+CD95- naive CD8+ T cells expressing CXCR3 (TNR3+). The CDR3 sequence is CASSIEVNTEAFF.